Listed below are T cell receptor beta chains from one sample, sequenced in a study of immune evolution from preneoplasia to lung adenocarcinoma. Here immunoSEQ multiplex PCR was the method, and the copy in TCRdb shows in-frame clones only, minus some. Among approximately 4,900 clones listed, 88% were seen once. The sample comprised FFPE invasive lung adenocarcinoma tissue. The receptor set was obtained from a person aged 45 to 59 with lung adenocarcinoma. Both conserved end residues are part of each CDR3. D genes are given only for firm matches. The listing skips clone size in some rows; elsewhere it reads once, few, many or a size class.

TRBJ2-1,.,TRBV12-5,.,CASGFSGGGEQFF,TGTGCTAGTGGTTTCTCAGGGGGGGGTGAGCAGTTCTTC
TRBJ2-3,TRBD1,TRBV15,few,CATSGTDNTDTQYF,TGTGCCACCAGCGGGACAGATAACACAGATACGCAGTATTTT
TRBJ2-3,.,TRBV30,.,CAWSVRGSGDTQYF,TGTGCCTGGAGTGTTCGGGGGAGCGGTGATACGCAGTATTTT
TRBJ1-4,.,TRBV14,.,CASSPGVRNEKLFF,TGTGCCAGCAGTCCAGGGGTTAGGAATGAAAAACTGTTTTTT
TRBJ1-1,.,TRBV5-1,.,CASSLGSDTEAFF,TGCGCCAGCAGCTTGGGGTCGGACACTGAAGCTTTCTTT
TRBJ1-5,TRBD1,TRBV28,.,CASRLQGQGGNQPQHF,TGTGCCAGCAGACTCCAGGGACAGGGAGGCAATCAGCCCCAGCATTTT
TRBJ2-3,TRBD2,TRBV30,.,CACRASGYTDTQYF,TGTGCCTGCCGGGCTAGCGGATACACAGATACGCAGTATTTT
TRBJ2-1,TRBD2,TRBV15,.,CATATASGSNEQFF,TGTGCCACCGCGACAGCTAGCGGGAGCAATGAGCAGTTCTTC
TRBJ2-7,TRBD2,TRBV10-3,.,CAIGGGLADEQYF,TGTGCCATCGGCGGAGGGCTAGCGGACGAGCAGTACTTC
TRBJ2-7,.,TRBV10-1,.,CASSESSSYEQYF,TGCGCCAGCAGTGAGTCGAGCTCCTACGAGCAGTACTTC
TRBJ2-1,.,TRBV7-8,.,CASSPEQVRNNEQFF,TGTGCCAGCAGCCCCGAGCAGGTCAGGAACAATGAGCAGTTCTTC
TRBJ2-2,.,TRBV11-3,.,CASSPRTGPGELFF,TGTGCCAGCAGCCCGCGGACTGGGCCCGGGGAGCTGTTTTTT
TRBJ1-2,.,TRBV9,.,CASSAHRVSSGYTF,TGTGCCAGCAGTGCACACAGGGTATCATCCGGCTACACCTTC
TRBJ1-5,.,TRBV10-1,once,CASSNGRRQPQHF,TGCGCCAGCAGTAATGGGAGGCGGCAGCCCCAGCATTTT
TRBJ1-2,TRBD1,TRBV6-6,.,CASRGQGGDYTF,TGTGCCAGCAGAGGACAGGGGGGAGACTACACCTTC
TRBJ1-4,.,TRBV6-6,.,CATQTGTPNNEKLFF,TGTGCCACCCAGACCGGGACACCTAATAATGAAAAACTGTTTTTT
TRBJ1-5,TRBD1,TRBV15,few,CATSLTGTNQPQHF,TGTGCCACCAGCTTGACAGGGACCAATCAGCCCCAGCATTTT
TRBJ1-2,TRBD1,TRBV6-5,.,CASSYEYRGAGGYTF,TGTGCCAGCAGTTACGAATACAGGGGCGCGGGGGGCTACACCTTC
TRBJ2-5,TRBD1,TRBV7-2,.,CASSPGGQGETQYF,TGTGCCAGCAGCCCGGGTGGACAGGGTGAGACCCAGTACTTC
TRBJ1-5,.,TRBV19,.,CASSEEEDQPQHF,TGTGCCAGTAGTGAGGAAGAAGATCAGCCCCAGCATTTT
TRBJ2-7,.,TRBV11-2,once,CASSLVAGASEQYF,TGTGCCAGCAGCTTAGTGGCAGGGGCGAGCGAGCAGTACTTC
TRBJ2-7,.,TRBV30,.,CAWSVPYRDEQYF,TGTGCCTGGAGTGTACCGTACAGGGACGAGCAGTACTTC
TRBJ1-4,TRBD1,TRBV4-2,.,CASSRPGTGQNNEKLFF,TGTGCCAGCAGCCGCCCCGGGACAGGGCAAAATAATGAAAAACTGTTTTTT
TRBJ2-5,.,TRBV5-1,.,CASSPLGDQETQYF,TGCGCCAGCAGCCCCCTCGGGGACCAAGAGACCCAGTACTTC
TRBJ2-7,TRBD1,TRBV5-1,.,CASSLVEDRDLEQYF,TGCGCCAGCAGCTTGGTAGAGGACAGGGACCTCGAGCAGTACTTC
TRBJ1-5,.,TRBV30,once,CALAGQGNQPQHF,TGTGCTCTGGCGGGCCAGGGGAATCAGCCCCAGCATTTT
TRBJ2-7,TRBD1,TRBV15,.,CATSRASGTGLLANYEQYF,TGTGCCACCAGCAGAGCATCCGGGACAGGGCTGCTCGCGAACTACGAGCAGTACTTC
TRBJ1-2,.,TRBV20-1,.,CSALEDYGYTF,TGCAGTGCTTTAGAAGACTATGGCTACACCTTC
TRBJ1-4,.,TRBV29-1,.,CSVEGGATNEKLFF,TGCAGCGTTGAAGGAGGAGCAACTAATGAAAAACTGTTTTTT